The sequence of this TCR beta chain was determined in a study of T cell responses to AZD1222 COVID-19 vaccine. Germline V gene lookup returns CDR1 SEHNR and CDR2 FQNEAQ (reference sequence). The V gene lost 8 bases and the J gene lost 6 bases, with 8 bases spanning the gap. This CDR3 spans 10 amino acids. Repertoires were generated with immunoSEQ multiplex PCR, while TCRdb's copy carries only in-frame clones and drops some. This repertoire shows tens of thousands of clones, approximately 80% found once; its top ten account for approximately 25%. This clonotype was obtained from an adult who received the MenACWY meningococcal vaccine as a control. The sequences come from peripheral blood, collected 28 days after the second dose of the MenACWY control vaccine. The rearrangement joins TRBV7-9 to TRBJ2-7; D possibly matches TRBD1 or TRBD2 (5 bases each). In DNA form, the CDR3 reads TGTGCCAGCGGGGACCGCGAGCAGTACTTC. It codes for CASGDREQYF.